This entry lists 22 T cell receptor beta chains sequenced from one sample in a study of metastatic and nonmetastatic thyroid tumors. No patient had received any treatment before thyroid surgery. TCRdb called clones again from the PCR reads with MiXCR. Here the sample spans around 7,500 clones, over 35% being singletons. Specimen: tumor tissue. The receptor set was obtained from a female donor with papillary thyroid cancer or a benign thyroid nodule (not recorded which). Some clones in this sample may be carry-over from other donors' samples.

The chain links TRBV7-6 to TRBJ2-7, with TRBD1 identical over 7 bases. Trimming at V came to 5 bases and at J to 7 bases, leaving 8 bases not matched to a gene. The CDR3 sequence is 13 residues long. Per the germline V gene, CDR1 is SGHVS and CDR2 is FNYEAQ. The CDR3 spells CASSPRQGREQYF. DNA for the CDR3: TGTGCCAGCAGCCCCAGACAGGGTCGAGAGCAGTACTTC.

The chain employs TRBV7-8 and TRBJ2-1; a possible D gene is TRBD1 (5 bases). Trimming pared 7 bases from V and 5 bases from J, leaving 18 bases between. This CDR3 spans 15 amino acids. CDR1 and CDR2 from the germline V gene are SGHVS and FQNEAQ. CDR3 sequence reads: CASTLNWGQDNEQFF. CDR3 nucleotides: TGTGCCAGCACTCTAAACTGGGGCCAGGACAATGAGCAGTTCTTC.

V gene TRBV20-1 combines with J gene TRBJ2-7; 15 nucleotides line up with TRBD2. The CDR3 covers 16 residues. V lost 5 bases and J lost 3; bases outside the gene matches: 8. Germline CDR1 reads DFQATT; CDR2 reads SNEGSKA (reference sequence). The DNA of the CDR3 is TGCAGTGCTCGGACTAGCGGGAGGGCCCGGTACTACGAGCAGTACTTC. Translated, it gives CSARTSGRARYYEQYF.

Of note for this clone: The junction does not match germline at one end; this may be a read error. This chain links TRBV6-1 with TRBJ2-3; tentative D call: TRBD2 (7 bases). The CDR3 consists of 15 residues. Germline CDR1 MNHNS, CDR2 SASEGT. DNA of the CDR3: TGTGCCAGCGGCGAGGGGGGGGTCGGCACATATACGCAGTATTTT. Its translation: CASGEGGVGTYTQYF.

The gene calls are TRBV5-1 and TRBJ2-2; D is perhaps TRBD1 (5 bases). Trimming removed 1 base at V and 3 bases at J, with 10 bases between. Germline CDR1 SGHRS, CDR2 YFSETQ. This CDR3 has 15 amino acids. CDR3 region: CASSLSRVYTGELFF. CDR3 sequence (DNA): TGCGCCAGCAGCTTGTCCAGGGTTTACACCGGGGAGCTGTTTTTT. Full variable domain (outside the CDR3, taken from reference TRBV5-1 and TRBJ2-2): KAGVTQTPRYLIKTRGQQVTLSCSPISGHRSVSWYQQTPGQGLQFLFEYFSETQRNKGNFPGRFSGRQFSNSRSEMNVSTLELGDSALYLCASSLSRVYTGELFFGEGSRLTVL.

Concerning this clone: The junction shows a germline mismatch at one end, possibly a read error. This rearrangement joins TRBV11-2 to TRBJ1-2; D is unclear. This CDR3 region has 14 residues. In germline, CDR1 is SGHAT, CDR2 FQNNGV. The CDR3 here is CASSLVDWQIGYTF. The CDR3, as DNA: TGTGCCAGCAGTTTAGTGGACTGGCAAATTGGCTACACCTTC.

By proportion, this clone is medium-sized (0.01 to 0.1%). The chain joins TRBV15 to TRBJ2-7, with D possibly being TRBD1 (5 bases). Germline V CDR1 and CDR2: LNHNV, YYDKDF (reference sequence). The CDR3 length is 17 residues. V lost 0 bases to trimming and J lost 2 bases, with 17 bases between them. This CDR3 reads CATSRDPDNPAAYEQYF. The CDR3 DNA follows: TGTGCCACCAGCAGAGATCCGGACAATCCCGCCGCCTACGAGCAGTACTTC.

This clone is classed as medium-sized (0.01 to 0.1%). This chain uses TRBV3-1 with TRBJ2-1, with 7 bases identical to TRBD2. V shed 4 bases and J 4 bases; nucleotides not matched to a gene: 13. Germline-derived CDR1 and CDR2 are LGHDT and YNNKEL (reference sequence). CDR3 length: 17 residues. CDR3 amino acids: CASSLSAGWADYNEQFF. CDR3 in DNA: TGTGCCAGCAGCCTATCAGCGGGATGGGCGGATTACAATGAGCAGTTCTTC.

The chain links TRBV9 to TRBJ1-1; possibly TRBD1 for D (5 bases). The CDR3 totals 14 residues. The germline V gene has CDR1 SGDLS and CDR2 YYNGEE. This chain's CDR3 is CASGRDGTNTEAFF. CDR3 DNA sequence: TGTGCTAGTGGTCGGGACGGGACGAACACTGAAGCTTTCTTT.

Regarding this clone: Additional DNA sequences in this sample encode the identical CDR3. V and J are TRBV6-1 and TRBJ1-3; unclear D gene. The germline gives CDR1 MNHNS, CDR2 SASEGT. V was clipped by 2 bases and J by 4 bases, with 12 bases between them. The CDR3 has 15 residues. CDR3 nucleotide sequence: TGTGCCAGCAGTGAATATTCGACCTCAGGAAACACCATATATTTT. It is translated as CASSEYSTSGNTIYF.

The chain uses TRBV27 and TRBJ1-2; D is possibly TRBD1 (5 bases). The CDR3 sequence is 16 residues long. V lost 5 bases to trimming and J lost 0 bases, with 16 bases between them. From germline, CDR1 is MNHEY and CDR2 SMNVEV (reference sequence). The CDR3 loop reads CASSPGGGVANYGYTF. The DNA of the CDR3 is TGTGCCAGCAGTCCGGGCGGGGGGGTAGCTAACTATGGCTACACCTTC.

The sample holds a few counts of this clone. The chain joins TRBV30 to TRBJ2-2, with TRBD2 as a possible D gene (6 bases). CDR3 length: 14 residues. Germline V gene sequence: CDR1 GTSNPN, CDR2 SVGIG (reference sequence). Here the CDR3 reads CAWCRDGGTGELFF. The CDR3 coding sequence is TGTGCGTGGTGCCGGGACGGAGGGACCGGGGAGCTGTTTTTT.

This clone occurred a few times. The chain is built from TRBV28 and TRBJ1-6, with no clear D. The CDR3 has 14 residues. V lost 6 bases and J 5 bases, leaving 11 bases between the germline ends. Germline loops: CDR1 MDHEN, CDR2 SYDVKM. The CDR3 region is CASRPFDNNSPLHF. The CDR3 nucleotides are TGTGCCAGCAGGCCTTTTGACAATAATTCACCCCTCCACTTT.

This clone ranks as medium-sized (0.01 to 0.1%). This chain links TRBV3-1 with TRBJ2-3, with D unresolved. Germline V gene sequence: CDR1 LGHDT, CDR2 YNNKEL (reference sequence). The CDR3 is 13 amino acids. Deletions cut 4 bases from V and 4 bases from J, with 9 bases between. CDR3 DNA: TGTGCCAGCAGCCGGTCTTCCCCAGATACGCAGTATTTT. Amino acids: CASSRSSPDTQYF.

The chain uses TRBV27 and TRBJ2-6; D may be TRBD2 (6 bases). The CDR3 sequence is 17 residues long. Trimming pared 9 bases from V and 0 bases from J, leaving 18 bases between. Germline V CDR1 and CDR2: MNHEY, SMNVEV (reference sequence). The CDR3 nucleotides are TGTGCCAGTTCCCGAGGGACGGGGGTCTCTGGGGCCAACGTCCTGACTTTC. Its translation: CASSRGTGVSGANVLTF.

This clone was recorded a few times. The rearrangement uses TRBV30 and TRBJ2-5, with 7 bases fitting TRBD1. The CDR3 loop spans 15 amino acids. CDR1 GTSNPN and CDR2 SVGIG come from the germline V gene (reference sequence). V lost 3 bases and J lost 0; bases outside the gene matches: 7. The DNA of the CDR3 is TGTGCCTGGAGCGAGACAGGGACGTACCAAGAGACCCAGTACTTC. Amino acid sequence: CAWSETGTYQETQYF. Using reference TRBV30 and TRBJ2-5 for the parts outside the CDR3, the full variable domain is SQTIHQWPATLVQPVGSPLSLECTVEGTSNPNLYWYRQAAGRGLQLLFYSVGIGQISSEVPQNLSASRPQDRQFILSSKKLLLSDSGFYLCAWSETGTYQETQYFGPGTRLLVL.

Only a few counts were recorded for this clone. The chain couples TRBV27 to TRBJ1-2; 7 bases fit TRBD1. Looked up from germline, CDR1 is MNHEY and CDR2 is SMNVEV (reference sequence). With 8 bases clipped from V and 5 bases from J, the junction kept 5 bases outside the gene matches. The CDR3 has 12 amino acids. The CDR3 spells CASGTDLYGYTF. As DNA, the CDR3 is TGTGCCAGCGGGACAGACCTATATGGCTACACCTTC.

This clone came up a few times. The chain recombines TRBV2 with TRBJ1-4, with no clear D. The V and J ends lost 9 bases and 7 bases respectively, with 9 bases between them. This CDR3 is 11 amino acids long. CDR1 and CDR2 (germline): SNHLY, FYNNEI. In nucleotides, the CDR3 is TGTGCCAGGAGTTACAGTGAAAAACTGTTTTTT. This encodes CARSYSEKLFF.

This CDR3 is CASRTTGTQNTEAFF. CDR3 nucleotide sequence: TGTGCCAGTAGGACAACCGGGACTCAGAACACTGAAGCTTTCTTT. V is TRBV6-1 and J is TRBJ1-1; weak D call: TRBD1 (5 bases). V lost 9 bases, J lost 1 base, and 18 bases lay in between. Germline lookup yields CDR1 MNHNS and CDR2 SASEGT. The length of the CDR3 is 15 residues.

The gene calls are TRBV20-1 and TRBJ2-7, with D unclear. The ends were cut back, 6 bases at V and 0 bases at J, with 21 bases in the middle. The length of the CDR3 is 16 residues. The germline gives CDR1 DFQATT, CDR2 SNEGSKA (reference sequence). CDR3 residues: CSAPEYPTRSSYEQYF. The CDR3 DNA reads TGCAGTGCCCCGGAATATCCTACCCGGAGCTCCTACGAGCAGTACTTC.

Relative to its sample, this clone is medium-sized. This sequence joins TRBV14 and TRBJ1-3, with 7 bases lining up with TRBD1. In germline, CDR1 is SGHDN, CDR2 FVKESK. The CDR3 spans 18 residues. The junction had 15 bases not matched to a gene; V was cut back by 3 bases and J by 4 bases. The CDR3 DNA is TGTGCCAGCAGCCACCCTAACCCGGGACAGCGCTACGGAAACACCATATATTTT. Translated: CASSHPNPGQRYGNTIYF. The full variable domain, its missing parts supplied by reference TRBV14 and TRBJ1-3, is EAGVTQFPSHSVIEKGQTVTLRCDPISGHDNLYWYRRVMGKEIKFLLHFVKESKQDESGMPNNRFLAERTGGTYSTLKVQPAELEDSGVYFCASSHPNPGQRYGNTIYFGEGSWLTVV.

This chain's CDR3 is CASSQGTGPYSGNTIYF. The CDR3 coding sequence is TGTGCCAGCAGCCAAGGGACAGGGCCGTACTCTGGAAACACCATATATTTT. The chain carries TRBV3-1 and TRBJ1-3, with TRBD1 identical over 8 bases. The CDR3 is 17 residues long. Losses at the gene ends were 1 base for V and 0 bases for J; bases not matched to a gene: 5. The germline V gene encodes CDR1 LGHDT and CDR2 YNNKEL (reference sequence).